This TCR beta chain was found in a study of shared clonotypes between healthy human individuals. Naivety among CD8 cells was defined by CD45RO negativity and positive CCR7 selection, thereby excluding terminally differentiated effector memory CD45RA+ cells. Each of the donors was a healthy adult who was HIV-negative and had not had a recent acute infection or vaccination. The table came from immunoSEQ multiplex PCR; TCRdb's copy has only in-frame clones and leaves some out. Seen here are around 2,000,000 clones, about 93% observed once, and the top ten hold under 2%. The sequencing sample was made of naive CD8+ T cells from PBMCs. This sequence was found in a man aged 18 to 29 in good health. Some clones in this sample may be carry-over from other donors' samples.

Here the CDR3 DNA reads TGTGCCAGCAGCTTATCGGGGATGGGACAGGGGGAGCAGTACTTC. Translating it yields CASSLSGMGQGEQYF. This chain connects TRBV11-2 to TRBJ2-7; the match to TRBD1 covers 10 bases. This CDR3 is 15 amino acids long. Unmatched junction bases numbered 8, after V lost 2 bases and J lost 7 bases. Looked up from germline, CDR1 is SGHAT and CDR2 is FQNNGV.